This TCR beta chain derives from a study of T cells after yellow fever vaccination. General observations from the study: Reappearing after the booster were most of the clones from primary vaccination (about 96% CD4, 88% CD8).

This clonotype was recorded a few times. Its antigen is not identified. The ends lost 4 bases at V and 7 bases at J; junction bases unmatched: 7. The length of the CDR3 is 14 residues. Germline lookup yields CDR1 PRHDT and CDR2 FYEKMQ (reference sequence). TCRdb reprocessed the 5' RACE reads with MiXCR, giving one entry per CDR3 protein. The sample has around 260,000 distinct CDR3 sequences; roughly 5.2% are singletons. The sequenced sample was CD4+ T cells sorted from PBMCs, obtained on the day of the yellow fever booster vaccination. The chain has TRBV13 and TRBJ2-3; 8 positions match TRBD2. The receptor was isolated from a young man who received the YFV17D yellow fever vaccine. The CDR3 protein is CASSSRGGGYTQYF. CDR3 coding DNA: TGTGCCAGCAGCTCCCGGGGGGGGGGATATACGCAGTATTTT. Drawing the rest from reference TRBV13 and TRBJ2-3, the complete variable domain is AAGVIQSPRHLIKEKRETATLKCYPIPRHDTVYWYQQGPGQDPQFLISFYEKMQSDKGSIPDRFSAQQFSDYHSELNMSSLELGDSALYFCASSSRGGGYTQYFGPGTRLTVL.